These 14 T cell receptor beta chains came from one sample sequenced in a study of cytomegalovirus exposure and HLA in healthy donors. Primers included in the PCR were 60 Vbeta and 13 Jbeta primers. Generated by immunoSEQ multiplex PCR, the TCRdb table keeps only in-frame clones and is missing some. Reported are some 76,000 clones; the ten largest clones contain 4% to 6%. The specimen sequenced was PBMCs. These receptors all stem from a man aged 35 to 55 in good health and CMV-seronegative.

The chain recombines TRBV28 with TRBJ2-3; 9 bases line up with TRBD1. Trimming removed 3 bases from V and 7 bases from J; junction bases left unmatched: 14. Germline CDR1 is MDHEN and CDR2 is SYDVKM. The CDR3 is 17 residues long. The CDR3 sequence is CASSLLGTGKPNNTQYF. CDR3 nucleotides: TGTGCCAGCAGTTTGCTCGGGACAGGGAAACCGAATAATACGCAGTATTTT.

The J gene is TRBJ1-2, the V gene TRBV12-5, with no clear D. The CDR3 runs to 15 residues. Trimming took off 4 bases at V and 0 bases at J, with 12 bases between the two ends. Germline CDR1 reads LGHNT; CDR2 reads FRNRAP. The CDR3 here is CASGSLPVANYGYTF. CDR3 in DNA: TGTGCTAGTGGTTCCCTCCCGGTAGCTAACTATGGCTACACCTTC. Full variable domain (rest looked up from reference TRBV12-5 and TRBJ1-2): DARVTQTPRHKVTEMGQEVTMRCQPILGHNTVFWYRQTMMQGLELLAYFRNRAPLDDSGMPKDRFSAEMPDATLATLKIQPSEPRDSAVYFCASGSLPVANYGYTFGSGTRLTVV.

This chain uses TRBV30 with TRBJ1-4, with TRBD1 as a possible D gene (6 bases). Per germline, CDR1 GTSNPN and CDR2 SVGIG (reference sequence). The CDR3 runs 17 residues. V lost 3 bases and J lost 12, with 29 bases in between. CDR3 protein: CAWRKSGGLTRIGQLFF. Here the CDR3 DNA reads TGTGCCTGGAGAAAATCCGGGGGGCTTACGAGAATCGGGCAACTGTTTTTT. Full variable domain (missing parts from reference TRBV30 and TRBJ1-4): SQTIHQWPATLVQPVGSPLSLECTVEGTSNPNLYWYRQAAGRGLQLLFYSVGIGQISSEVPQNLSASRPQDRQFILSSKKLLLSDSGFYLCAWRKSGGLTRIGQLFFGSGTQLSVL.

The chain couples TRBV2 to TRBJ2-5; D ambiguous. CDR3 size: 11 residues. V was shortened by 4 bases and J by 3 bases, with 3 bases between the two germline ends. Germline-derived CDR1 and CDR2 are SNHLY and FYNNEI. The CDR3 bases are TGTGCCAGCAGTGTAAAAGAGACCCAGTACTTC. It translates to CASSVKETQYF.

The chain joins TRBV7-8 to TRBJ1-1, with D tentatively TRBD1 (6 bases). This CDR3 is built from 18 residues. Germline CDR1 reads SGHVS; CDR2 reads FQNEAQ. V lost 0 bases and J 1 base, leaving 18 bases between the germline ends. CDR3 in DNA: TGTGCCAGCAGCTTAGCCTCCGTGGGAACAGGGTCGAACACTGAAGCTTTCTTT. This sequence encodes CASSLASVGTGSNTEAFF.

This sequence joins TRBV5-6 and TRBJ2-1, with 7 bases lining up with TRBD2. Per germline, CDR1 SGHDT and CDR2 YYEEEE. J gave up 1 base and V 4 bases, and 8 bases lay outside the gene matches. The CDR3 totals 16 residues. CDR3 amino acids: CASSVGREVSYNEQFF. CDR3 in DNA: TGTGCCAGCAGCGTCGGCCGGGAGGTGTCCTACAATGAGCAGTTCTTC.

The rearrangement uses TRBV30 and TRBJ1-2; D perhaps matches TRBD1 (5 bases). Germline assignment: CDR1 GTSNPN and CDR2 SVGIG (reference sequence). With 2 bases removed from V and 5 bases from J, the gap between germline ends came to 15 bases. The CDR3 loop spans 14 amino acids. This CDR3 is CAWSLYRTRYGYTF. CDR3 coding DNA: TGTGCCTGGAGTCTCTATCGGACAAGATATGGCTACACCTTC.

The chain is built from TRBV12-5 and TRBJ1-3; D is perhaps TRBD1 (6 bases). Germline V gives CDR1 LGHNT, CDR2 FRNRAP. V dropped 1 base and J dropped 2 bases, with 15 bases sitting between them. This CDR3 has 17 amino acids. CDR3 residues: CASGLAGADLTGNTIYF. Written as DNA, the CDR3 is TGTGCTAGTGGTTTGGCAGGGGCCGATCTTACTGGAAACACCATATATTTT.

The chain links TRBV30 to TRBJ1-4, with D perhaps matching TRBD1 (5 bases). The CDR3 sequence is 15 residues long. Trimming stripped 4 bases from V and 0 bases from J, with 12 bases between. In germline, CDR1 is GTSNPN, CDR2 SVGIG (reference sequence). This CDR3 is CAWKAGLSTNEKLFF. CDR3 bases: TGTGCCTGGAAAGCAGGGCTTTCAACTAATGAAAAACTGTTTTTT.

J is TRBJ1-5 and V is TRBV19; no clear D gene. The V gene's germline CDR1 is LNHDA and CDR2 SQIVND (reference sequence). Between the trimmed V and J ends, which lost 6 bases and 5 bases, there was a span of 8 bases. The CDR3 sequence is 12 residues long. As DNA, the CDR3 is TGTGCCAGTAGGGACGGGGATCAGCCCCAGCATTTT. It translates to CASRDGDQPQHF.

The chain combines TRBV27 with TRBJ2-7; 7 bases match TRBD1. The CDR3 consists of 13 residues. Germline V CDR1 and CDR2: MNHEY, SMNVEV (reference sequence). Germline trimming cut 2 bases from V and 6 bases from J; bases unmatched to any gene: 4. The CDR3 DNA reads TGTGCCAGCAGTTTAGGAACAGGGGCCGAGCAGTACTTC. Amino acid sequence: CASSLGTGAEQYF.

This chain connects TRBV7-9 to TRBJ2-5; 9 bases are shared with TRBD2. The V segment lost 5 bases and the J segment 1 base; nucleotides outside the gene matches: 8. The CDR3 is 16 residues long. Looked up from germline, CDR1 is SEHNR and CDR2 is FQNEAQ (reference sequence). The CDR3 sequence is CASSVVGGGAQETQYF. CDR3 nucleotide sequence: TGTGCCAGCAGCGTGGTTGGCGGGGGGGCCCAAGAGACCCAGTACTTC.

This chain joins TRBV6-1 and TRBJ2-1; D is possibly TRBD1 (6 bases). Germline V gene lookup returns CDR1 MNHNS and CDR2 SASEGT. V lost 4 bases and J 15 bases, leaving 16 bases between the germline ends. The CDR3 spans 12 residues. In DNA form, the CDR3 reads TGTGCCAGCAGTGGAACCTCAGGGGAGACGTTCTTC. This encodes CASSGTSGETFF.

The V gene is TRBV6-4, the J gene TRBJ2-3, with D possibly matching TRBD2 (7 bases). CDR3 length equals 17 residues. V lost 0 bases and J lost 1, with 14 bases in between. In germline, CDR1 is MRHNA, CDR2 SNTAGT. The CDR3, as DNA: TGTGCCAGCAGTGACTCTGGGGGGGGGCAGGGCACAGATACGCAGTATTTT. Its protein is CASSDSGGGQGTDTQYF.